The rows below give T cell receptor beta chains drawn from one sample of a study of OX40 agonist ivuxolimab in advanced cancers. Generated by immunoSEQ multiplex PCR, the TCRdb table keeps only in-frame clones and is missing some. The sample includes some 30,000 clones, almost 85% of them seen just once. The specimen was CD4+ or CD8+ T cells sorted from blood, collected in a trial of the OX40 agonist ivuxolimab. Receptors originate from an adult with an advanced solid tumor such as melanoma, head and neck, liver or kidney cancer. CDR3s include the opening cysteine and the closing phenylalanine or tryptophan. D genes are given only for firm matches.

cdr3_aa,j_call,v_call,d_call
CAWSVPIGDYSPLHF,TRBJ1-6,TRBV30,-
CASSYSRQGTYEQYF,TRBJ2-7,TRBV6-5,TRBD1
CASSHYGRGSLQETQYF,TRBJ2-5,TRBV7-3,TRBD1
CASSPDRSEQYF,TRBJ2-7,TRBV5-1,-
CAISETRRSSGMETQYF,TRBJ2-5,TRBV10-3,-
CAWRAGTGSYEQYF,TRBJ2-7,TRBV30,TRBD1
CASSLAGLHGYTF,TRBJ1-2,TRBV5-6,-
CASSLGSRGLGRETQYF,TRBJ2-5,TRBV7-9,-
CASSVDGGGTSYNEQFF,TRBJ2-1,TRBV9,-
CAKVGVWGYEQFF,TRBJ2-1,TRBV6-5,-
CASSLGALTTNEKLFF,TRBJ1-4,TRBV7-8,-
CATSPWQGNTGELFF,TRBJ2-2,TRBV15,-
CASSLSGRNTEAFF,TRBJ1-1,TRBV5-1,-
CASSQGINEKLFF,TRBJ1-4,TRBV4-1,-
CASSDSGGGANEQFF,TRBJ2-1,TRBV6-4,-
CASSPGGGNVKETQYF,TRBJ2-5,TRBV28,TRBD2
CASSIRQIYNEQFF,TRBJ2-1,TRBV19,-
CASSLWGGGTDTQYF,TRBJ2-3,TRBV7-2,TRBD2
CASSLSTGEQYF,TRBJ2-7,TRBV9,-
CASLGGEDEKLFF,TRBJ1-4,TRBV27,TRBD1
CASSLHVGAGELFF,TRBJ2-2,TRBV28,-
CASSQAPGSDTQYF,TRBJ2-3,TRBV4-1,-
CASSYTVGGGTEAFF,TRBJ1-1,TRBV6-5,TRBD1
CASSHGPIWPQHF,TRBJ1-5,TRBV4-1,-
CASSSLGAGGGNEQYF,TRBJ2-7,TRBV5-1,TRBD2
CASSTRTSGGPVYEQYF,TRBJ2-7,TRBV13,TRBD2
CAEKYTSSYEQYF,TRBJ2-7,TRBV21-1,-
CASSFEAGGNYGYTF,TRBJ1-2,TRBV13,TRBD1
CASSPRMGRETQYF,TRBJ2-5,TRBV7-9,-
CASSLAPWGPMNTEAFF,TRBJ1-1,TRBV7-2,-
CASSYAGGSGNTIYF,TRBJ1-3,TRBV6-5,-
CASTLTGGQGTQYF,TRBJ2-5,TRBV28,-
CASSRRQGVREGSGNTIYF,TRBJ1-3,TRBV4-1,TRBD1
CASSSLTSGQETQYF,TRBJ2-5,TRBV7-7,TRBD2
CASSLQGFTPPQHF,TRBJ1-5,TRBV19,TRBD1
CASSNLAGAGYEQYF,TRBJ2-7,TRBV6-6,TRBD2
CASSDTGGSTYNSPLHF,TRBJ1-6,TRBV11-2,TRBD1